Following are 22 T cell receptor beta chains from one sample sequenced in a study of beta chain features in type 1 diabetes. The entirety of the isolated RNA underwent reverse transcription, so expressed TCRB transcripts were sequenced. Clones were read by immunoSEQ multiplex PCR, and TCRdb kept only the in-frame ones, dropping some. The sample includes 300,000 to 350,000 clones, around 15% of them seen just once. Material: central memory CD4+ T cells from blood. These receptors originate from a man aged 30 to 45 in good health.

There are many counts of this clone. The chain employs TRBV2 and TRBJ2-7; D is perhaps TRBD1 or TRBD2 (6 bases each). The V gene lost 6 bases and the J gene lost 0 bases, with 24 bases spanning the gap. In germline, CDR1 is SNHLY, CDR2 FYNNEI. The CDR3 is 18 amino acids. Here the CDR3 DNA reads TGTGCCAGCAGAGCCCTCTTGGGGGGCCTTAGTAGCTCCTACGAGCAGTACGTC. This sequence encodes CASRALLGGLSSSYEQYV.

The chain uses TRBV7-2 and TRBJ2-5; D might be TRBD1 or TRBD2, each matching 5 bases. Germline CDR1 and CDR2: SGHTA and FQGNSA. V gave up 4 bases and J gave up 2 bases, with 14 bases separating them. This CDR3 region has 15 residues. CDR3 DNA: TGTGCCAGCAGCTCCGCCGGGACCTCGCAAGAGACCCAGTACTTC. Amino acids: CASSSAGTSQETQYF.

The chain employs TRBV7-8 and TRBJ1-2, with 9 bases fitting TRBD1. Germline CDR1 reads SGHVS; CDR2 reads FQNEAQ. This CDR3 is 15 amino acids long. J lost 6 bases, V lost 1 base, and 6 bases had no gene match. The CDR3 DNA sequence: TGTGCCAGCAGCTTAGGGGTGACAGGGGGTGATGGCTACACCTTC. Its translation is CASSLGVTGGDGYTF.

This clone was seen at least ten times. The CDR3 is CAISESAHTQYF. CDR3 coding DNA: TGTGCCATCAGTGAGTCGGCCCATACGCAGTATTTT. The rearrangement links TRBV10-3 to TRBJ2-3, with D uncertain. Germline-derived CDR1 and CDR2 are ENHRY and SYGVKD. V gave up 0 bases and J gave up 7 bases, with 5 bases separating them. The CDR3 consists of 12 residues.

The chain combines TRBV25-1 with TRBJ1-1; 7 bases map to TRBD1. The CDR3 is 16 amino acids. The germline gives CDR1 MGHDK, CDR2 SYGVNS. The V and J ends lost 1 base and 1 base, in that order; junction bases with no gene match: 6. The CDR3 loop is CASSELGQLTNTEAFF. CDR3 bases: TGTGCCAGCAGTGAATTGGGACAGTTGACGAACACTGAAGCTTTCTTT.

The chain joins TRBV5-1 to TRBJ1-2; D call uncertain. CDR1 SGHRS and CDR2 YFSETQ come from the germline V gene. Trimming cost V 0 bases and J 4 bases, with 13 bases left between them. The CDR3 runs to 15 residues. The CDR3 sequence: CASSLGTTDTYGYTF. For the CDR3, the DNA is TGCGCCAGCAGCTTGGGCACTACAGACACCTATGGCTACACCTTC.

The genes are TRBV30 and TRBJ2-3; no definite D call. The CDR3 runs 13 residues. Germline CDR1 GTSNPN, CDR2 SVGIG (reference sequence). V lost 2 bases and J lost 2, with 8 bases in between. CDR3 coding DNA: TGTGCCTGGAGTCATGGGTACACAGATACGCAGTATTTT. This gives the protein CAWSHGYTDTQYF.

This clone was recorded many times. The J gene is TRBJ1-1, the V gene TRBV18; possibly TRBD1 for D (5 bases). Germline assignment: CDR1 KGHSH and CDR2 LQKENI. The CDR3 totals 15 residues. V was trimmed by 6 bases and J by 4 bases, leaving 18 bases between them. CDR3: CASSPYQGAGTEAFF. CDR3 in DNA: TGTGCCAGCTCCCCTTACCAGGGCGCTGGCACTGAAGCTTTCTTT. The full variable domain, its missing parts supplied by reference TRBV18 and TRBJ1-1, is NAGVMQNPRHLVRRRGQEARLRCSPMKGHSHVYWYRQLPEEGLKFMVYLQKENIIDESGMPKERFSAEFPKEGPSILRIQQVVRGDSAAYFCASSPYQGAGTEAFFGQGTRLTVV.

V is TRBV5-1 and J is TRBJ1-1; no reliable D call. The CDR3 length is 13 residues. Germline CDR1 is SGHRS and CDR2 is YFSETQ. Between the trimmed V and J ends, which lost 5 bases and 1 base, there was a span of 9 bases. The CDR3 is CASRGSGNTEAFF. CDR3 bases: TGCGCCAGCAGGGGGTCGGGGAACACTGAAGCTTTCTTT. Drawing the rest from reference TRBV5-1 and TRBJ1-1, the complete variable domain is KAGVTQTPRYLIKTRGQQVTLSCSPISGHRSVSWYQQTPGQGLQFLFEYFSETQRNKGNFPGRFSGRQFSNSRSEMNVSTLELGDSALYLCASRGSGNTEAFFGQGTRLTVV.

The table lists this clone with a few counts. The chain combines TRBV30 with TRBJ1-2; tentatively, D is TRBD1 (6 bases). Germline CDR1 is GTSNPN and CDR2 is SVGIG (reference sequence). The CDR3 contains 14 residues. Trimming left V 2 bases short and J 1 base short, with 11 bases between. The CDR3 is CAWSRPGVNYGYTF. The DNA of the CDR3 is TGTGCCTGGAGTCGCCCAGGGGTTAACTATGGCTACACCTTC.

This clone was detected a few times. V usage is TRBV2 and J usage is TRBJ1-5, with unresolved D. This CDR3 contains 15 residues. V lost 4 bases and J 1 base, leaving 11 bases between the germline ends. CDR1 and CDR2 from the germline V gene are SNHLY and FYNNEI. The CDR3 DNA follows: TGTGCCAGCAGTGGTGAAAGGGTCAGCAATCAGCCCCAGCATTTT. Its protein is CASSGERVSNQPQHF.

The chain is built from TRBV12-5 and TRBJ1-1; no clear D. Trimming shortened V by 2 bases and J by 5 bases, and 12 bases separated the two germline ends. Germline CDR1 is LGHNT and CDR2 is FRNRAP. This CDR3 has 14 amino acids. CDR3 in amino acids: CASGLSQWGTEAFF. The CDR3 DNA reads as TGTGCTAGTGGTTTGTCCCAATGGGGTACTGAAGCTTTCTTT.

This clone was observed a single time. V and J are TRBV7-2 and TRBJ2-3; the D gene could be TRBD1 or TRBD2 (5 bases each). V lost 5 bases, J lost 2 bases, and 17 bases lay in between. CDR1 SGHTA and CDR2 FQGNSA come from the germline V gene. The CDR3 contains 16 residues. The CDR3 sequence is CASSLWGPGITDTQYF. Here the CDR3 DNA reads TGTGCCAGCAGCCTTTGGGGCCCGGGAATCACAGATACGCAGTATTTT.

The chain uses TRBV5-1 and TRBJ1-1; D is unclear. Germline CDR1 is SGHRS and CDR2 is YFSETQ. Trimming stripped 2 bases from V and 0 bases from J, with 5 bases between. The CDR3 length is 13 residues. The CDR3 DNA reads TGCGCCAGCAGCTTTTCATTGAACACTGAAGCTTTCTTT. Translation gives CASSFSLNTEAFF.

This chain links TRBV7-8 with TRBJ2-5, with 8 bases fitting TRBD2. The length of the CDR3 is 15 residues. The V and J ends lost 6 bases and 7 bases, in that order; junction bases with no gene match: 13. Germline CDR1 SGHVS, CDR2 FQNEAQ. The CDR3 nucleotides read TGTGCCAGCAGTCCCCGGGGGGGCCTGCGGGGGACCCAGTACTTC. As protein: CASSPRGGLRGTQYF.

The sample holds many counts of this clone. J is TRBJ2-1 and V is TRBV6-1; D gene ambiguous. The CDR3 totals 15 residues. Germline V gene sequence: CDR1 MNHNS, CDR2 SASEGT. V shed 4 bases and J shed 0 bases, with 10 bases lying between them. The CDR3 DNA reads TGTGCCAGCAGTGCCTCAGGAGCCTCCTACAATGAGCAGTTCTTC. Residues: CASSASGASYNEQFF.

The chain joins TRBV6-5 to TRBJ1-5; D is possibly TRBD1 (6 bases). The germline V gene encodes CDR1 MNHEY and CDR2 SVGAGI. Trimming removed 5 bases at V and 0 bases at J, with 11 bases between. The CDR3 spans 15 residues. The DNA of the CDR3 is TGTGCCAGCAGTCGAGCAGGGGTTAGCAATCAGCCCCAGCATTTT. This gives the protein CASSRAGVSNQPQHF.

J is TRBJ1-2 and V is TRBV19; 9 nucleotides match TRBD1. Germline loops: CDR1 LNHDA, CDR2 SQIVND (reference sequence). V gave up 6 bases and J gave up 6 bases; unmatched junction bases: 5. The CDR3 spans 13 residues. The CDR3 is CASRVRDRDGYTF. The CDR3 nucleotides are TGTGCCAGTAGAGTCCGGGACAGGGATGGCTACACCTTC.

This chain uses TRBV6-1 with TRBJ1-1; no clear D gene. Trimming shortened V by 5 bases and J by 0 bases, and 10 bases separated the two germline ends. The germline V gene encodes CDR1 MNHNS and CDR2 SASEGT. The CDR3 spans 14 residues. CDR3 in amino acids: CASSRDGLNTEAFF. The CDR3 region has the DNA TGTGCCAGCAGTCGAGACGGGCTGAACACTGAAGCTTTCTTT.

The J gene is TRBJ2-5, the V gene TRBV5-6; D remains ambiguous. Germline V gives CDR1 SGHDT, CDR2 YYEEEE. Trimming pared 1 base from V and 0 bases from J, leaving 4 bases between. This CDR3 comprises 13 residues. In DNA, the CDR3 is TGTGCCAGCAGCTTGTCCTACCAAGAGACCCAGTACTTC. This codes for CASSLSYQETQYF.

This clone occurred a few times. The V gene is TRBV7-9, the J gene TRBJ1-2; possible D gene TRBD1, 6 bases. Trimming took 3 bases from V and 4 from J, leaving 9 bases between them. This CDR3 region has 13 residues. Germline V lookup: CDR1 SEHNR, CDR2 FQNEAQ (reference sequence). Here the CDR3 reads CASSLSRGYGYTF. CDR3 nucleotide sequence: TGTGCCAGCAGCTTGAGCAGGGGCTATGGCTACACCTTC.

The CDR3 protein is CASSFGGTEQYF. The CDR3 nucleotides read TGTGCCAGCAGCTTTGGGGGCACGGAGCAGTACTTC. This chain connects TRBV7-8 to TRBJ2-7; D possibly corresponds to TRBD1 (6 bases). Germline V gene sequence: CDR1 SGHVS, CDR2 FQNEAQ. CDR3 size: 12 residues. Trimming cost V 3 bases and J 7 bases, with 10 bases left between them.